This T cell receptor beta chain was profiled in a study of Graves' ophthalmopathy and Graves' hyperthyroidism. Looked up from germline, CDR1 is LGHDT and CDR2 is YNNKEL (reference sequence). With 4 bases removed from V and 6 bases from J, the gap between germline ends came to 12 bases. CDR3 length: 13 amino acids. Using RNA transcripts, the TCR beta CDR3 regions were amplified. RT-PCR was first run with HTBI primers, then multiplex PCR in a second round. TCRdb reprocessed the multiplex PCR reads via MiXCR and lists one record per CDR3 protein. The sample has just over 600,000 distinct CDR3 sequences; 22% are singletons.

The sequencing input was peripheral blood. This chain links TRBV3-1 with TRBJ1-1, with D possibly TRBD1 on 6 matching bases. The origin of this receptor is a woman younger than 30 with stable Graves' hyperthyroidism. Some clones in this sample may be carry-over from other donors' samples. In nucleotides, the CDR3 is TGTGCCAGCAGCCCCCCCGGGGGCGCTGAAGCTTTCTTT. The encoded protein is CASSPPGGAEAFF.